These T cell receptor beta chains were read from a single sample in a study of blood T cell repertoires in COVID-19. Sequencing used immunoSEQ multiplex PCR; TCRdb keeps in-frame clones, though not all of them. There are 65,000 or so clones in the sample; over 80% occur only once, and around 9.6% lies in the top ten. Sequences were obtained from peripheral blood. These receptors came from a man aged 30 to 45 with COVID-19, enrolled during active disease. The CDR3 runs from the conserved cysteine through the conserved F or W. The order of the fields is clone size, D gene, V gene, J gene, CDR3 length, CDR3 protein, CDR3 DNA. The D gene is left open where the match is weak. The size entry is marked missing in some rows and otherwise reads once, few, many or a size class.

NA,NA,TRBV6-1,TRBJ2-1,12,CASSPADNEQFF,TGTGCCAGCAGTCCCGCGGACAATGAGCAGTTCTTC
NA,NA,TRBV20-1,TRBJ2-5,11,CSETVRETQYF,TGCAGTGAAACGGTGCGGGAGACCCAGTACTTC
NA,TRBD1,TRBV9,TRBJ2-2,15,CASSVTGQDTGELFF,TGTGCCAGCAGCGTAACGGGACAGGACACCGGGGAGCTGTTTTTT
once,NA,TRBV10-3,TRBJ2-2,16,CAINARPVGDTGELFF,TGTGCCATCAATGCCCGGCCAGTCGGGGACACCGGGGAGCTGTTTTTT
NA,TRBD1,TRBV6-5,TRBJ1-2,13,CAGGGQAPPGYTF,TGTGCCGGGGGGGGACAGGCCCCTCCTGGCTACACCTTC
NA,NA,TRBV30,TRBJ1-2,13,CACFAGTNYGYTF,TGTGCCTGTTTTGCCGGGACAAACTATGGCTACACCTTC
NA,NA,TRBV12-3/TRBV12-4,TRBJ2-3,12,CASSNRLDTQYF,TGTGCCAGCAGTAACCGACTAGATACGCAGTATTTT
NA,NA,TRBV6-2/TRBV6-3,TRBJ1-2,13,CASSPQANYGYTF,TGTGCCAGCAGCCCACAGGCTAACTATGGCTACACCTTC
NA,NA,TRBV9,TRBJ1-3,16,CASSVGLVLSGNTIYF,TGTGCCAGCAGCGTAGGCCTAGTTCTCTCTGGAAACACCATATATTTT
few,NA,TRBV7-6,TRBJ2-2,17,CASSLEGTGINTGELFF,TGTGCCAGCAGCTTAGAGGGTACGGGGATTAACACCGGGGAGCTGTTTTTT
NA,NA,TRBV2,TRBJ2-7,11,CASSVSDEQYF,TGTGCCAGCAGTGTGAGCGACGAGCAGTACTTC
NA,TRBD1,TRBV7-2,TRBJ1-2,15,CASSLGQGRSYGYTF,TGTGCCAGCAGCTTAGGACAGGGACGGAGCTATGGCTACACCTTC
NA,NA,TRBV7-3,TRBJ1-2,12,CASSANGYGYTF,TGTGCCAGCAGCGCTAACGGCTATGGCTACACCTTC
NA,TRBD1,TRBV9,TRBJ2-3,15,CASSARTGGTDTQYF,TGTGCCAGCAGCGCCAGAACAGGGGGAACAGATACGCAGTATTTT
NA,NA,TRBV15,TRBJ1-1,13,CATSREGRAEAFF,TGTGCCACCAGCAGAGAAGGGCGGGCTGAAGCTTTCTTT
NA,NA,TRBV28,TRBJ1-5,18,CASTLPREFAYSNQPQHF,TGTGCCAGCACCCTACCCAGGGAATTCGCCTATAGCAATCAGCCCCAGCATTTT
NA,TRBD2,TRBV10-3,TRBJ2-7,15,CAISVVAGEAYEQYF,TGTGCCATCAGTGTCGTTGCGGGAGAAGCCTACGAGCAGTACTTC
NA,TRBD1,TRBV6-5,TRBJ2-7,16,CASSYSFVTGQNEQYF,TGTGCCAGCAGTTACTCATTCGTGACAGGGCAGAACGAGCAGTACTTC
NA,TRBD2,TRBV30,TRBJ2-3,16,CAWSDPGTPGRDTQYF,TGTGCCTGGAGTGACCCCGGGACTCCCGGGAGGGATACGCAGTATTTT
NA,TRBD1,TRBV28,TRBJ1-1,14,CASSPHRQGAHAFF,TGTGCCAGCAGTCCACATCGACAGGGGGCGCACGCTTTCTTT
NA,TRBD2,TRBV18,TRBJ2-7,15,CASSPGEGPLYEQYF,TGTGCCAGCTCACCGGGGGAGGGGCCCCTCTACGAGCAGTACTTC
NA,NA,TRBV6-2/TRBV6-3,TRBJ2-7,13,CASSSDYAREQYF,TGTGCCAGCAGTTCGGACTACGCCCGCGAGCAGTACTTC
NA,TRBD1,TRBV28,TRBJ1-3,14,CASSGDRDGNTIYF,TGTGCCAGCAGTGGGGACAGGGATGGAAACACCATATATTTT
NA,TRBD1,TRBV29-1,TRBJ2-3,14,CSIPWDRATDTQYF,TGCAGCATCCCATGGGACAGGGCGACAGATACGCAGTATTTT
NA,NA,TRBV6-6,TRBJ2-5,14,CASSSYSVQETQYF,TGTGCCAGCAGTTCCTACAGTGTCCAAGAGACCCAGTACTTC
once,NA,TRBV9,TRBJ2-2,13,CASSGLFTGELFF,TGTGCCAGCAGCGGACTGTTCACCGGGGAGCTGTTTTTT
NA,TRBD2,TRBV5-1,TRBJ2-1,14,CASSLWSGGNEQFF,TGCGCCAGCAGCTTGTGGTCGGGGGGCAATGAGCAGTTCTTC